Only a few counts were recorded for the clone carrying this T cell receptor beta chain. Its antigen remains unknown. In the PCR, 60 Vbeta and 13 Jbeta primers were used. The protocol was immunoSEQ multiplex PCR, while the TCRdb copy is restricted to in-frame clones and leaves out a portion. The data hold 200,000 to 250,000 clones, with about 75% observed a single time. The CDR3 spans 15 residues. Trimming cost V 3 bases and J 4 bases, with 13 bases left between them. Germline V CDR1 and CDR2: LNHDA, SQIVND (reference sequence). The data are from a study of cytomegalovirus exposure and HLA in healthy donors. Study results and limitations: Presence/absence analysis assumed near-uniform sequencing depth across donors. Altogether, some 170 TCR beta chains were recorded as cytomegalovirus-associated. Most TCR sequences were uncommon, yet certain public TCRs appeared in many donors. A few CMV-associated chains were confirmed in vitro to be specific for CMV antigens.

The receptor comes from a woman between 25 and 40 years old in good health and CMV-seronegative. This rearrangement joins TRBV19 to TRBJ1-5; maybe TRBD1 (6 bases). Sequenced input: PBMCs. The CDR3 DNA follows: TGTGCCAGTAGTATTGGTGAGGGGGGGAATCAGCCCCAGCATTTT. It codes for CASSIGEGGNQPQHF.